These 15 T cell receptor beta chains originate from one sample sequenced in a study of cytomegalovirus exposure and HLA in healthy donors. Primers included in the PCR were 60 Vbeta and 13 Jbeta primers. Sequencing used immunoSEQ multiplex PCR; TCRdb keeps in-frame clones, though not all of them. The top ten hold roughly 5.9% of the sample, which has about 60,000 clones, around 73% seen once. The sample was PBMCs. These TCRs come from a man over 45 in good health and CMV-seronegative.

The chain has TRBV29-1 and TRBJ1-2, with D maybe TRBD1 (5 bases). V lost 4 bases and J lost 2, with 11 bases in between. Germline loops: CDR1 SQVTM, CDR2 ANQGSEA. This CDR3 contains 13 residues. CDR3 in amino acids: CSVAGGPNYGYTF. The CDR3 coding sequence is TGCAGCGTTGCGGGGGGACCCAACTATGGCTACACCTTC.

The chain recombines TRBV19 with TRBJ1-1; 9 nucleotides align to TRBD1. This CDR3 region has 16 residues. V lost 4 bases and J lost 0; bases outside the gene matches: 6. Germline CDR1 and CDR2: LNHDA and SQIVND (reference sequence). The CDR3 is CASSKGTGSLNTEAFF. The DNA for the CDR3 is TGTGCCAGTAGTAAGGGGACAGGGTCTTTGAACACTGAAGCTTTCTTT. The whole variable domain, remainder taken from reference TRBV19 and TRBJ1-1, is DGGITQSPKYLFRKEGQNVTLSCEQNLNHDAMYWYRQDPGQGLRLIYYSQIVNDFQKGDIAEGYSVSREKKESFPLTVTSAQKNPTAFYLCASSKGTGSLNTEAFFGQGTRLTVV.

CDR3 loop: CASREGGAGEAFF. The CDR3 nucleotides are TGTGCCAGCAGGGAGGGCGGGGCGGGTGAAGCTTTCTTT. This chain links TRBV5-8 with TRBJ1-1, with D perhaps matching TRBD1 (5 bases). Per the germline V gene, CDR1 is SGHTS and CDR2 is YDEGEE. CDR3 size: 13 residues. With 5 bases removed from V and 7 bases from J, the gap between germline ends came to 15 bases.

The chain recombines TRBV9 with TRBJ2-5, with TRBD2 matching 11 bases. This CDR3 region has 15 residues. V dropped 6 bases and J dropped 3; count of bases not matched to a gene: 7. Per the germline V gene, CDR1 is SGDLS and CDR2 is YYNGEE. CDR3 DNA sequence: TGTGCCAGCAACTTAGCGGGGGGGCGCGAAGAGACCCAGTACTTC. It is translated as CASNLAGGREETQYF.

The chain is built from TRBV27 and TRBJ1-1, with 8 bases fitting TRBD1. The J segment lost 1 base and the V segment lost 2 bases, leaving 6 bases of the junction unmatched. The V gene's germline CDR1 is MNHEY and CDR2 SMNVEV (reference sequence). CDR3 size: 16 residues. The CDR3 sequence: CASSLRWTGSNTEAFF. Here the CDR3 DNA reads TGTGCCAGCAGTTTACGCTGGACAGGGTCGAACACTGAAGCTTTCTTT.

V gene TRBV5-1 combines with J gene TRBJ2-3; D uncertain. The ends were cut back, 4 bases at V and 1 base at J, with 13 bases in the middle. The germline V gene encodes CDR1 SGHRS and CDR2 YFSETQ. CDR3 length: 15 amino acids. The CDR3 nucleotides are TGCGCCAGCAGCACCGGGTCCTCTCGCACAGATACGCAGTATTTT. Protein product: CASSTGSSRTDTQYF.

This clone was seen just once. The chain employs TRBV27 and TRBJ2-3; 9 nucleotides match TRBD1. The ends lost 7 bases at V and 4 bases at J; junction bases unmatched: 12. Per the germline V gene, CDR1 is MNHEY and CDR2 is SMNVEV (reference sequence). This CDR3 has 16 amino acids. For the CDR3, the DNA is TGTGCCAGCACCCCCGGGACAGGGTCGGTACCAGATACGCAGTATTTT. It codes for CASTPGTGSVPDTQYF.

This chain joins TRBV4-2 and TRBJ2-7; TRBD2 agrees at 12 bases. CDR1 LGHNA and CDR2 YNFKEQ come from the germline V gene. Trimming took 2 bases from V and 4 from J; bases not matched to a gene: 6. CDR3 length: 16 residues. The DNA for the CDR3 is TGTGCCAGCAGCCAAAGGACTAGCGGGGAGACATACGAGCAGTACTTC. Its translation is CASSQRTSGETYEQYF.

The V and J genes are TRBV7-9 and TRBJ2-1; 11 bases line up with TRBD1. V lost 5 bases and J lost 8; bases outside the gene matches: 17. The CDR3 spans 18 residues. Germline V gene data show CDR1 as SEHNR and CDR2 as FQNEAQ (reference sequence). CDR3 nucleotides: TGTGCCAGCAGCCCCTCAAGGGGGGCCGGGACAGGGGGATATGAGCAGTTCTTC. This gives the protein CASSPSRGAGTGGYEQFF.

This clone was picked up one time. The V gene is TRBV29-1, the J gene TRBJ2-6, with D unclear. Germline assignment: CDR1 SQVTM and CDR2 ANQGSEA. The CDR3 extends over 12 amino acids. With 4 bases removed from V and 4 bases from J, the gap between germline ends came to 5 bases. The CDR3 loop reads CSVVSGANVLTF. The CDR3 DNA sequence: TGCAGCGTTGTATCCGGGGCCAACGTCCTGACTTTC.

The gene calls are TRBV10-2 and TRBJ2-1; the D gene is possibly TRBD2 (5 bases). The CDR3 consists of 14 residues. Germline loops: CDR1 WSHSY, CDR2 SAAADI. With 3 bases removed from V and 6 bases from J, the gap between germline ends came to 12 bases. In DNA, the CDR3 is TGCGCCAGCAGTGATTCGGGGTTCGGCAATGAGCAGTTCTTC. Amino acid sequence: CASSDSGFGNEQFF.

CDR3 loop: CASSVSSSQNQPQHF. CDR3 in DNA: TGTGCCAGCAGTGTTAGCTCATCCCAGAATCAGCCCCAGCATTTT. The chain has TRBV2 and TRBJ1-5; D remains ambiguous. This CDR3 contains 15 residues. The germline gives CDR1 SNHLY, CDR2 FYNNEI. Trimming stripped 4 bases from V and 4 bases from J, with 14 bases between.

The chain joins TRBV27 to TRBJ2-5; possibly TRBD2 for D (6 bases). The J call may be faulty, since TRBJ2-7 better matches the DNA end. Germline V lookup: CDR1 MNHEY, CDR2 SMNVEV (reference sequence). The CDR3 consists of 14 residues. CDR3 sequence (DNA): TGTGCCAGCAGTTTGGAGGGACTTCCCTACGAGCAGTACTTC. Encoded protein: CASSLEGLPYEQYF.

This chain links TRBV14 with TRBJ2-1; the match to TRBD2 covers 7 bases. This CDR3 is 15 amino acids long. Per germline, CDR1 SGHDN and CDR2 FVKESK. Trimming took 0 bases from V and 7 from J; bases not matched to a gene: 6. The CDR3: CASSQDLPGGNEQFF. The DNA of the CDR3 is TGTGCCAGCAGCCAAGACCTGCCGGGAGGAAATGAGCAGTTCTTC.

In this sample, this clone turned up a few times. The chain links TRBV14 to TRBJ1-1; possibly TRBD1 for D (6 bases). Germline V CDR1 and CDR2: SGHDN, FVKESK. CDR3 length: 15 residues. V lost 4 bases, J lost 3 bases, and 15 bases lay in between. CDR3 nucleotide sequence: TGTGCCAGCAGCCGCCGCTTGGGGGCGGACACTGAAGCTTTCTTT. Protein: CASSRRLGADTEAFF.